This T cell receptor beta chain is from a study of identical twins. Concerning this clonotype itself: Its antigen is unidentified.

General study points: Out-of-frame alpha sequences that twins shared showed excess low generation probability. Memory repertoires lacked the insertion deficit that abundant cord blood beta clonotypes showed. For out-of-frame beta sequences, excess twin sharing was weaker.

The CDR3 consists of 16 residues. Germline assignment: CDR1 SGHRS and CDR2 YFSETQ. The ends were cut back, 4 bases at V and 2 bases at J, with 15 bases in the middle. TCRdb reanalysed the 5' RACE reads using MiXCR and keeps one entry per CDR3 protein. Of hundreds of thousands of distinct CDR3 sequences in the sample, approximately 9% are singletons; the top ten hold 0.8% to 1%. These sequences were also reported in another study, on yellow fever vaccine responses in identical twins.

Sequenced: PBMCs. The chain recombines TRBV5-1 with TRBJ2-2, with D maybe TRBD1 (6 bases). This sequence originates from a woman aged 18-29 years in good health. CDR3 sequence: CASSLVRTVNTGELFF. The DNA for the CDR3 is TGCGCCAGCAGCCTTGTACGGACAGTCAACACCGGGGAGCTGTTTTTT.